This TCR beta chain was recovered during a study of shared clonotypes between healthy human individuals. Findings and limits, study-wide: Rarefaction demonstrated incomplete sorted-subset sequencing despite large depth. Few donors limited the genetic and exposure-history diversity represented.

The CDR3 runs to 14 residues. The V and J ends lost 5 bases and 1 base, in that order; junction bases with no gene match: 2. Germline assignment: CDR1 SGHTA and CDR2 FQGNSA. As for this clone: The antigen is unknown.

Profiled with immunoSEQ multiplex PCR; TCRdb holds only in-frame clones, not every one. The sample lists hundreds of thousands of clones; around 96% were seen once. CD45RO-negative, CCR7-positively selected cells formed the naive CD8 fraction, excluding terminally differentiated effector memory CD45RA+ cells. Sequenced material: naive CD8+ T cells sorted from blood. The receptor's source is a woman in her 30s in good health. The chain couples TRBV7-2 to TRBJ2-3, with 8 bases lining up with TRBD2. The CDR3 protein is CASSQTSGTDTQYF. DNA for the CDR3: TGTGCCAGCAGCCAGACTAGCGGCACAGATACGCAGTATTTT.